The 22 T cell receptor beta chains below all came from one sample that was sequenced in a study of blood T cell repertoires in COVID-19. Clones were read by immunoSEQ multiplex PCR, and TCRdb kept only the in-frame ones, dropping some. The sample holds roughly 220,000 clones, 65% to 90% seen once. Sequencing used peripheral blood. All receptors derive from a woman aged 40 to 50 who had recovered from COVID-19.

The CDR3 coding sequence is TGTGCCAGTAGTGTACGGGGACAGCTTAACTATGGCTACACCTTC. Its protein product is CASSVRGQLNYGYTF. The V gene is TRBV19, the J gene TRBJ1-2; 7 bases are shared with TRBD1. J gave up 1 base and V 5 bases, and 7 bases lay outside the gene matches. The CDR3 contains 15 residues. The germline V gene has CDR1 LNHDA and CDR2 SQIVND (reference sequence).

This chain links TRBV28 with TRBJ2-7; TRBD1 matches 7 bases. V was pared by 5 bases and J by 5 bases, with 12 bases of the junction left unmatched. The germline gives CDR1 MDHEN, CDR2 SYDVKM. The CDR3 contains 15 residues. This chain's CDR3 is CASSRNRGTVHEQYF. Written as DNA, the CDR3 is TGTGCCAGCAGTCGGAACAGGGGAACTGTCCACGAGCAGTACTTC.

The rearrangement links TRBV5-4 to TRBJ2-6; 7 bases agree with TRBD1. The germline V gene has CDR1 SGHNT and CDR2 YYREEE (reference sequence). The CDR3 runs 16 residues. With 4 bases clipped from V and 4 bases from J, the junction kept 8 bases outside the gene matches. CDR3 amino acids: CASSTGTARGANVLTF. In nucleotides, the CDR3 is TGTGCCAGCAGCACCGGGACAGCCAGGGGGGCCAACGTCCTGACTTTC. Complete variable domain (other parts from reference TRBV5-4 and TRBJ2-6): ETGVTQSPTHLIKTRGQQVTLRCSSQSGHNTVSWYQQALGQGPQFIFQYYREEENGRGNFPPRFSGLQFPNYSSELNVNALELDDSALYLCASSTGTARGANVLTFGAGSRLTVL.

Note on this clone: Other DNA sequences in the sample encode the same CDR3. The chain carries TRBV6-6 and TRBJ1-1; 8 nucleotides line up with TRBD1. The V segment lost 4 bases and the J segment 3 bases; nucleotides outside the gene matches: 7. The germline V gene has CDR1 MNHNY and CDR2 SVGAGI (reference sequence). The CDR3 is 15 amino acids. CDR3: CASSFSMTGDTEAFF. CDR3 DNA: TGTGCCAGCAGTTTCTCCATGACAGGGGACACTGAAGCTTTCTTT.

DNA of the CDR3: TGCGCCAGCAGCCAAGGTCGCGGGGGGGCCCGGGAGCTGTTTTTT. It specifies CASSQGRGGARELFF. The chain employs TRBV4-3 and TRBJ2-2, with TRBD2 identical over 9 bases. The CDR3 has 15 amino acids. Losses at the gene ends were 1 base for V and 9 bases for J; bases not matched to a gene: 6. In germline, CDR1 is LGHNA, CDR2 YSLEER.

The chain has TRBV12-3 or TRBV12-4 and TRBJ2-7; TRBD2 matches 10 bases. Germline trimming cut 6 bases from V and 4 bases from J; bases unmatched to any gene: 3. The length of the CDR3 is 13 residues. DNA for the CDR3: TGTGCCAGCAGGAGGACTAGCGGATACGAGCAGTACTTC. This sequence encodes CASRRTSGYEQYF.

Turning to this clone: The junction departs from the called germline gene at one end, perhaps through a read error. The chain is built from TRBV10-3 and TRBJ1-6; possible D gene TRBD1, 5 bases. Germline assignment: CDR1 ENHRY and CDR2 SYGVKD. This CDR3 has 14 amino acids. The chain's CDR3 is CAIRELGQGSPLHF. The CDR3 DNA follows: TGTGCCATCAGGGAGTTAGGCCAGGGTTCACCCCTCCACTTT.

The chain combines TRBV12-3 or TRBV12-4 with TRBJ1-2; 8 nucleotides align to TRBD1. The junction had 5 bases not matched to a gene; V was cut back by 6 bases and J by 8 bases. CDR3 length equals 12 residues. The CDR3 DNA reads TGTGCCAGCAGCTACACAGGGGGAGGCTACACCTTC. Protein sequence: CASSYTGGGYTF.

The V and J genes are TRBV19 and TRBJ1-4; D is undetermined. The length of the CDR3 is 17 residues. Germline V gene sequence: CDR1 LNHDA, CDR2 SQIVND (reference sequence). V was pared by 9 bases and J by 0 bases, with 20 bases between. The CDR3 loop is CASEPFPGRATNEKLFF. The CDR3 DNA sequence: TGTGCCAGCGAACCGTTCCCAGGTCGCGCAACTAATGAAAAACTGTTTTTT.

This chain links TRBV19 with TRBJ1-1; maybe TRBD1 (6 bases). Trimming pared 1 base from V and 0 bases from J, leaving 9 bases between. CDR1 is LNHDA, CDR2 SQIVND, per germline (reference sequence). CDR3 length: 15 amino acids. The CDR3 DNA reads TGTGCCAGTAGTATAGTCGGGACATTGAACACTGAAGCTTTCTTT. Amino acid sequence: CASSIVGTLNTEAFF. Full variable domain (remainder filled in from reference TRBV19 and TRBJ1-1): DGGITQSPKYLFRKEGQNVTLSCEQNLNHDAMYWYRQDPGQGLRLIYYSQIVNDFQKGDIAEGYSVSREKKESFPLTVTSAQKNPTAFYLCASSIVGTLNTEAFFGQGTRLTVV.

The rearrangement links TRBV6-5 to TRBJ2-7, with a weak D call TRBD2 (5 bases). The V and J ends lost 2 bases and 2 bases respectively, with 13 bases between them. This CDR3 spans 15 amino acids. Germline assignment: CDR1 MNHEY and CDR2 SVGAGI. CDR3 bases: TGTGCCAGCAGTTACGAGGGCAGCTCGACCTACGAGCAGTACTTC. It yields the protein CASSYEGSSTYEQYF.

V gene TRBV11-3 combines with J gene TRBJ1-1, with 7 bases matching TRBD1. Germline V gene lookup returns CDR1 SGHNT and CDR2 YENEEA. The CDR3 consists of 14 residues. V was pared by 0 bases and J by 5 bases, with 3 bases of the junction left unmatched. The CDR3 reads CASSLESGGTEAFF. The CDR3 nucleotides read TGTGCCAGCAGCTTAGAGTCAGGGGGAACTGAAGCTTTCTTT.

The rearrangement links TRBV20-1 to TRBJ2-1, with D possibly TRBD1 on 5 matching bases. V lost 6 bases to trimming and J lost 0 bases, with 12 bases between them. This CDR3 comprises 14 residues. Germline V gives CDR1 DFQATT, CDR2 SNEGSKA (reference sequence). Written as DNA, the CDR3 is TGCAGTGCAAGTGACAGATCCTCCTACAATGAGCAGTTCTTC. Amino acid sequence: CSASDRSSYNEQFF.

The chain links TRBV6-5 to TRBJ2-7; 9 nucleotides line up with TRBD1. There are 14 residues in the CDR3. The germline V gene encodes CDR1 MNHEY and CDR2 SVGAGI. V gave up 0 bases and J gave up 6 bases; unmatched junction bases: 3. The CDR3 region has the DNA TGTGCCAGCAGTTACTCGGGGACAGGGACCGAGCAGTACTTC. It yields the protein CASSYSGTGTEQYF.

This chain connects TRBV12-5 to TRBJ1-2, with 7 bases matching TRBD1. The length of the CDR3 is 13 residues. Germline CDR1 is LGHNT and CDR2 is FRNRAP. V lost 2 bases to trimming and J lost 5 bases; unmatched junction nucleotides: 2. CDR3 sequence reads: CASGLSGQYGYTF. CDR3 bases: TGTGCTAGTGGTTTGTCGGGACAGTATGGCTACACCTTC.

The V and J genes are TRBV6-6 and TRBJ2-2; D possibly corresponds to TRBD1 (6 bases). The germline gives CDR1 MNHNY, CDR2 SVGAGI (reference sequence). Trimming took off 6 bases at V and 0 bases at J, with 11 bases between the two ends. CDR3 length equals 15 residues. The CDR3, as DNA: TGTGCCAGCAGCCCAGGGGCCCCGAACACCGGGGAGCTGTTTTTT. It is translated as CASSPGAPNTGELFF.

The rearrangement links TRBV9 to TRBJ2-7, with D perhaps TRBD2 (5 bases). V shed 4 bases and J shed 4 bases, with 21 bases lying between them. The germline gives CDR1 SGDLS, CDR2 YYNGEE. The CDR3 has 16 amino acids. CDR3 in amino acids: CASSSSTDSDRYEQYF. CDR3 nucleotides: TGTGCCAGCAGCTCCTCGACGGACTCAGACCGATACGAGCAGTACTTC.

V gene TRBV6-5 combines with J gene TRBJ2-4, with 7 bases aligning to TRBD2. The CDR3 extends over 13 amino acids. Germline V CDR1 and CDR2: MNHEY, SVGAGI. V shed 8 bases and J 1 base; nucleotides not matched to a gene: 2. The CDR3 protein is CASGTTAKNIQYF. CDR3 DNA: TGTGCCAGCGGGACTACGGCCAAAAACATTCAGTACTTC.

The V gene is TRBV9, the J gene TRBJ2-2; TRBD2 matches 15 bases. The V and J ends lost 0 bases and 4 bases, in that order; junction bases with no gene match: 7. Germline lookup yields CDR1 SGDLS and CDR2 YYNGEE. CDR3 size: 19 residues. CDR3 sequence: CASSVEMGLAGGSTGELFF. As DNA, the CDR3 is TGTGCCAGCAGCGTAGAAATGGGACTAGCGGGGGGTTCCACCGGGGAGCTGTTTTTT.

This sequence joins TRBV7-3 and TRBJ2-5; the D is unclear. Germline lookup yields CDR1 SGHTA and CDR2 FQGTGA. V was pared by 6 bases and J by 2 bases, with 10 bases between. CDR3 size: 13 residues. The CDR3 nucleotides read TGTGCCAGCAGTCCTTATGTACAAGAGACCCAGTACTTC. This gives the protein CASSPYVQETQYF.

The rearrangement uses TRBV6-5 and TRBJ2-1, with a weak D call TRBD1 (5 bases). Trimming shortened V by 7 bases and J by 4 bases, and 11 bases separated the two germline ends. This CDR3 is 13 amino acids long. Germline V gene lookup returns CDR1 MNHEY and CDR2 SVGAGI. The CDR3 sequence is CASIRRGYNEQFF. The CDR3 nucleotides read TGTGCCAGCATCCGAAGGGGATACAATGAGCAGTTCTTC.

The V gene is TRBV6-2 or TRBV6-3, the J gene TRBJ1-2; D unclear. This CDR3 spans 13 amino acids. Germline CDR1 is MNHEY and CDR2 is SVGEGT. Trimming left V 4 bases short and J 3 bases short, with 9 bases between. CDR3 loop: CASSLGGDYGYTF. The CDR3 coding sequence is TGTGCCAGCAGTTTAGGAGGCGACTATGGCTACACCTTC.